This T cell receptor beta chain originates from a study of blood T cells in healthy people across ages. Alongside a J-beta primer mix, a sample-barcoded 5' primer served in a second PCR lasting roughly 6 to 11 cycles. TCRdb re-analysed the 5' RACE reads in MiXCR, keeping a single row per CDR3 protein. The sample holds about 1.4 million distinct CDR3 sequences, around 59% seen once. They isolated at least 7 million PBMCs from each sample. Study-wide results and caveats: No conclusive comparison of naive versus antigen-experienced cells was possible with unsorted PBMCs. With age, beta diversity per million T cells declined roughly linearly, significantly by 40 to 50.

Comment on this clonotype: Its antigen is unknown.

The clonotype originates from a man aged 18-30 years in good health. Sequencing was carried out using blood.

CDR3 in DNA: TGTGCCAGCAGCTTGGTCCCAAGGGATGGCTACACCTTC. Residues: CASSLVPRDGYTF. This chain joins TRBV7-2 and TRBJ1-2; D is unclear. The V gene's germline CDR1 is SGHTA and CDR2 FQGNSA. The CDR3 extends over 13 amino acids. V was trimmed by 3 bases and J by 6 bases, leaving 11 bases between them.